Listed below are T cell receptor beta chains from one sample, sequenced in a study of shared clonotypes between healthy human individuals. Repertoires were generated with immunoSEQ multiplex PCR, while TCRdb's copy carries only in-frame clones and drops some. This sample carries 800,000 to 1,200,000 clones, more than 75% of them seen once, and the ten largest clones take about 0.52%. The sequenced sample consisted of memory CD4+ T cells from PBMCs. The origin of the receptors is a man younger than 30 in good health. Some clones in this sample may be carry-over from other donors' samples. Each CDR3 is given with its conserved first and last residue. Fields, in order: J gene, clone size, D gene, V gene, CDR3 protein, CDR3 DNA. D genes are given only for firm matches. Clone size appears in some rows only: once, few, many, or a class for an expanded clone.

J gene: TRBJ2-7
clone size: .
D gene: .
V gene: TRBV29-1
CDR3 protein: CSVGDGAYEQYF
CDR3 DNA: TGCAGCGTTGGGGACGGTGCCTACGAGCAGTACTTC

J gene: TRBJ1-3
clone size: .
D gene: .
V gene: TRBV30
CDR3 protein: CAYDSVGSGNTIYF
CDR3 DNA: TGTGCCTACGACTCGGTCGGCTCTGGAAACACCATATATTTT

J gene: TRBJ2-1
clone size: .
D gene: TRBD1
V gene: TRBV2
CDR3 protein: CASSGPGQGYNEQLF
CDR3 DNA: TGTGCCAGCAGTGGACCGGGACAGGGTTACAATGAGCAGCTCTTC

J gene: TRBJ1-4
clone size: .
D gene: TRBD1
V gene: TRBV11-2
CDR3 protein: CASSKDRAEKLFF
CDR3 DNA: TGTGCCAGCAGCAAGGACAGGGCTGAAAAACTGTTTTTT

J gene: TRBJ2-2
clone size: .
D gene: .
V gene: TRBV5-4
CDR3 protein: CASSNQQGTGELFF
CDR3 DNA: TGTGCCAGCAGTAACCAACAGGGTACCGGGGAGCTGTTTTTT

J gene: TRBJ2-3
clone size: .
D gene: .
V gene: TRBV9
CDR3 protein: CASSGGGLGDTQYF
CDR3 DNA: TGTGCCAGCAGCGGAGGCGGGCTGGGGGATACGCAGTATTTT

J gene: TRBJ1-3
clone size: few
D gene: .
V gene: TRBV29-1
CDR3 protein: CSVEWVGNTIYF
CDR3 DNA: TGCAGCGTCGAATGGGTTGGAAACACCATATATTTT

J gene: TRBJ2-1
clone size: .
D gene: .
V gene: TRBV5-6
CDR3 protein: CASKKRVGPYNEQFF
CDR3 DNA: TGTGCCAGCAAAAAAAGGGTGGGTCCCTACAATGAGCAGTTCTTC

J gene: TRBJ1-5
clone size: once
D gene: .
V gene: TRBV30
CDR3 protein: CAWQDHASNDSNQPQHF
CDR3 DNA: TGTGCCTGGCAAGATCACGCCAGTAATGATAGCAATCAGCCCCAGCATTTT

J gene: TRBJ1-5
clone size: .
D gene: TRBD1
V gene: TRBV6-1
CDR3 protein: CASSWTGDNQPQHF
CDR3 DNA: TGTGCCAGCAGCTGGACAGGGGACAATCAGCCCCAGCATTTT

J gene: TRBJ2-1
clone size: .
D gene: .
V gene: TRBV7-9
CDR3 protein: CASSLTYINNEQFF
CDR3 DNA: TGTGCCAGCAGCTTGACCTATATAAACAATGAGCAGTTCTTC

J gene: TRBJ2-1
clone size: .
D gene: .
V gene: TRBV30
CDR3 protein: CACLRGGEEQFF
CDR3 DNA: TGTGCCTGCCTGAGGGGGGGCGAAGAGCAGTTCTTC

J gene: TRBJ2-7
clone size: .
D gene: .
V gene: TRBV5-1
CDR3 protein: CASSVPSSYEQYF
CDR3 DNA: TGCGCCAGCAGTGTACCAAGCTCCTACGAGCAGTACTTC

J gene: TRBJ1-1
clone size: .
D gene: .
V gene: TRBV12-5
CDR3 protein: CASGLKDSRGLGRTEAFF
CDR3 DNA: TGTGCTAGTGGTTTGAAGGACAGTCGGGGTCTGGGAAGAACTGAAGCTTTCTTT

J gene: TRBJ1-2
clone size: few
D gene: .
V gene: TRBV7-9
CDR3 protein: CASSPNTDNYGYTF
CDR3 DNA: TGTGCCAGCAGCCCTAATACAGATAACTATGGCTACACCTTC

J gene: TRBJ2-3
clone size: .
D gene: .
V gene: TRBV5-4
CDR3 protein: CASSLDGRPDTQYF
CDR3 DNA: TGTGCCAGCAGCTTGGACGGGAGACCAGATACGCAGTATTTT

J gene: TRBJ1-5
clone size: .
D gene: TRBD1
V gene: TRBV11-3
CDR3 protein: CASSEGQAVLYSNQPQHF
CDR3 DNA: TGTGCCAGCAGCGAAGGACAGGCCGTACTTTATAGCAATCAGCCCCAGCATTTT

J gene: TRBJ1-6
clone size: .
D gene: TRBD1
V gene: TRBV5-4
CDR3 protein: CASTRDRDNSPLHF
CDR3 DNA: TGTGCCAGCACCCGGGACAGGGATAATTCACCCCTCCACTTT

J gene: TRBJ1-5
clone size: .
D gene: .
V gene: TRBV27
CDR3 protein: CASSPRAQGGNQPQHF
CDR3 DNA: TGTGCCAGCAGCCCCCGGGCCCAGGGTGGCAATCAGCCCCAGCATTTT

J gene: TRBJ1-1
clone size: .
D gene: TRBD1
V gene: TRBV7-2
CDR3 protein: CASSSQGRGLGTEAFF
CDR3 DNA: TGTGCCAGCAGCTCTCAGGGAAGGGGGCTTGGGACTGAAGCTTTCTTT

J gene: TRBJ1-5
clone size: few
D gene: .
V gene: TRBV30
CDR3 protein: CAWNRAGQPQHF
CDR3 DNA: TGTGCCTGGAACAGGGCGGGTCAGCCCCAGCATTTT

J gene: TRBJ2-2
clone size: few
D gene: TRBD2
V gene: TRBV7-7
CDR3 protein: CASSSGLAGYTGELFF
CDR3 DNA: TGTGCCAGCAGCTCCGGACTAGCGGGTTACACCGGGGAGCTGTTTTTT

J gene: TRBJ2-5
clone size: .
D gene: TRBD2
V gene: TRBV18
CDR3 protein: CASSSTGRERETQYF
CDR3 DNA: TGTGCCAGCTCATCCACCGGGCGGGAGAGGGAGACCCAGTACTTC

J gene: TRBJ2-5
clone size: .
D gene: .
V gene: TRBV19
CDR3 protein: CASSMYGRNQETQYF
CDR3 DNA: TGTGCCAGTAGTATGTATGGCAGGAACCAAGAGACCCAGTACTTC

J gene: TRBJ2-7
clone size: .
D gene: TRBD2
V gene: TRBV9
CDR3 protein: CASSPAQLAGGLEQYF
CDR3 DNA: TGTGCCAGCAGCCCCGCCCAACTAGCGGGAGGCCTCGAGCAGTACTTC

J gene: TRBJ2-7
clone size: .
D gene: .
V gene: TRBV5-1
CDR3 protein: CASSLGLQDAREQYF
CDR3 DNA: TGCGCCAGCAGCTTGGGATTACAGGACGCCCGGGAGCAGTACTTC

J gene: TRBJ1-5
clone size: .
D gene: .
V gene: TRBV27
CDR3 protein: CASSPGGYSNQPQHF
CDR3 DNA: TGTGCCAGCAGTCCCGGGGGTTATAGCAATCAGCCCCAGCATTTT

J gene: TRBJ2-3
clone size: .
D gene: .
V gene: TRBV19
CDR3 protein: CASSSRGSPSDTQYF
CDR3 DNA: TGTGCCAGTAGTTCCCGGGGGAGCCCCTCAGATACGCAGTATTTT

J gene: TRBJ2-3
clone size: .
D gene: TRBD2
V gene: TRBV5-1
CDR3 protein: CASSPGTNTDTQYF
CDR3 DNA: TGCGCCAGCAGCCCTGGGACTAACACAGATACGCAGTATTTT

J gene: TRBJ2-1
clone size: .
D gene: .
V gene: TRBV10-1
CDR3 protein: CASSERRAGNEQFF
CDR3 DNA: TGCGCCAGCAGTGAGCGGCGGGCCGGCAATGAGCAGTTCTTC

J gene: TRBJ2-6
clone size: .
D gene: .
V gene: TRBV28
CDR3 protein: CASSLITHSGANVLTF
CDR3 DNA: TGTGCCAGCAGTTTAATCACCCACTCTGGGGCCAACGTCCTGACTTTC

J gene: TRBJ2-5
clone size: .
D gene: TRBD1
V gene: TRBV4-1
CDR3 protein: CASSQTGFQETQYF
CDR3 DNA: TGCGCCAGCAGCCAGACAGGGTTCCAAGAGACCCAGTACTTC

J gene: TRBJ1-1
clone size: .
D gene: .
V gene: TRBV6-5
CDR3 protein: CASDMTGPNTEAFF
CDR3 DNA: TGTGCCAGCGATATGACAGGCCCCAACACTGAAGCTTTCTTT

J gene: TRBJ1-1
clone size: once
D gene: TRBD1
V gene: TRBV28
CDR3 protein: CASSQTGGEAFF
CDR3 DNA: TGTGCCAGCAGTCAAACAGGGGGGGAAGCTTTCTTT

J gene: TRBJ1-2
clone size: .
D gene: TRBD1
V gene: TRBV29-1
CDR3 protein: CSVKDRGRVGWDLGNYGYTF
CDR3 DNA: TGCAGCGTGAAAGACAGGGGGCGGGTAGGTTGGGATCTCGGAAACTATGGCTACACCTTC

J gene: TRBJ2-7
clone size: .
D gene: .
V gene: TRBV18
CDR3 protein: CASSPGLDDEQYF
CDR3 DNA: TGTGCCAGCTCACCAGGATTAGACGACGAGCAGTACTTC

J gene: TRBJ2-3
clone size: once
D gene: TRBD2
V gene: TRBV11-2
CDR3 protein: CASSLTLTSAYSTDTQYF
CDR3 DNA: TGTGCCAGCAGCTTAACCCTGACTAGCGCCTATAGCACAGATACGCAGTATTTT

J gene: TRBJ1-1
clone size: .
D gene: .
V gene: TRBV5-1
CDR3 protein: CASSLTGANTEAFF
CDR3 DNA: TGCGCCAGCAGCCTCACGGGTGCCAACACTGAAGCTTTCTTT

J gene: TRBJ1-2
clone size: .
D gene: .
V gene: TRBV4-1
CDR3 protein: CASSQGQIGGYTF
CDR3 DNA: TGCGCCAGCAGCCAAGGACAGATTGGTGGCTACACCTTC

J gene: TRBJ2-2
clone size: .
D gene: TRBD1
V gene: TRBV10-2
CDR3 protein: CARPPGTGNTGELFF
CDR3 DNA: TGCGCCCGTCCTCCCGGGACAGGGAACACCGGGGAGCTGTTTTTT

J gene: TRBJ2-1
clone size: .
D gene: .
V gene: TRBV5-1
CDR3 protein: CASSFSGISDEQFF
CDR3 DNA: TGCGCCAGCAGCTTTTCCGGGATCTCGGATGAGCAGTTCTTC

J gene: TRBJ1-5
clone size: .
D gene: .
V gene: TRBV2
CDR3 protein: CASSGGVGNQPQHF
CDR3 DNA: TGTGCCAGCAGTGGCGGGGTAGGCAATCAGCCCCAGCATTTT

J gene: TRBJ2-7
clone size: .
D gene: TRBD2
V gene: TRBV29-1
CDR3 protein: CSVQVAGRPSYEQYF
CDR3 DNA: TGCAGCGTACAAGTAGCGGGAAGACCCTCCTACGAGCAGTACTTC

J gene: TRBJ1-2
clone size: .
D gene: TRBD1
V gene: TRBV28
CDR3 protein: CASSPPDRGHYGYTF
CDR3 DNA: TGTGCCAGCAGCCCCCCGGACAGGGGGCACTATGGCTACACCTTC